What follows is one T cell receptor (beta chain) and its context. Antigen: not known. Bulk CD8+ and CD4+ cells came from magnetic negative isolation; CD8+ TEMRA by FACS. The RNA input was about 0.5 to 1 ug, and it was reverse transcribed with random hexamers. Multiplex immunoSEQ PCR targeted 54 Vbeta and 13 Jbeta TCR beta segments. One entry per CDR3 protein results from TCRdb running MiXCR on the immunoSEQ multiplex PCR reads. The table includes under 350,000 distinct CDR3 sequences, about 90% detected once. The junction had 4 bases not matched to a gene; V was cut back by 2 bases and J by 3 bases. This CDR3 is built from 15 residues. Germline V gene data show CDR1 as LGHNA and CDR2 as YNFKEQ. The data stem from a study of CD8 T cells in Susac syndrome. The study, taken as a whole, reports: As the study acknowledged, the number of individuals in its TCR sequencing and HLA analysis was relatively small.

Source material: CD4+ T cells from PBMCs. This rearrangement joins TRBV4-2 to TRBJ2-7; TRBD2 matches 10 bases. The TCR sequence derives from a human donor with multiple sclerosis. The CDR3 DNA follows: TGTGCCAGCAGCCAAACTAGCGGGGAGGTCTACGAGCAGTACTTC. Protein sequence: CASSQTSGEVYEQYF.